The clone carrying this T cell receptor (beta chain) was seen only a few times. These data are taken from a study of blood T cell repertoires in COVID-19. Study-level information: Samples representing acute and convalescent COVID-19 were sourced from the United States, Italy and Spain.

In the original analysis: Estimation of nucleated cell counts relied on the amplification of reference gene primers. Only in-frame clones appear in the TCRdb table, and some are missing; sequencing was by immunoSEQ multiplex PCR. V and J calls and clone size are those listed in that table; D and trimming were worked out from the DNA. The sample records about 230,000 clones, roughly 84% being singletons. V was clipped by 3 bases and J by 0 bases; unmatched bases: 4. The CDR3 length is 16 residues. CDR1 and CDR2 from the germline V gene are KGHSH and LQKENI. The rearrangement uses TRBV18 and TRBJ1-3; 8 bases fit TRBD1. Material for sequencing was peripheral blood. This clonotype was sampled from a woman between 45 and 60 years old with acute or convalescent COVID-19. The CDR3 DNA sequence: TGTGCCAGCTCACCCCCGACAGGGGTCTCTGGAAACACCATATATTTT. Its protein is CASSPPTGVSGNTIYF.